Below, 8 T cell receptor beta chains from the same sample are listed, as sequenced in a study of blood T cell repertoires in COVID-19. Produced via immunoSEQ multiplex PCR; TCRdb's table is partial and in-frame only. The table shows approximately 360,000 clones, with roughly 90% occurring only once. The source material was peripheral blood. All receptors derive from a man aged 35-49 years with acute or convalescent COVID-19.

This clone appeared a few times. The CDR3 DNA follows: TGTGCCAGCTCCCTGGGGGGGCTCCCGTACTCTGGAAACACCATATATTTT. Translating gives CASSLGGLPYSGNTIYF. The chain is built from TRBV27 and TRBJ1-3; a possible D gene is TRBD1 (6 bases). The germline gives CDR1 MNHEY, CDR2 SMNVEV (reference sequence). The length of the CDR3 is 17 residues. With 8 bases removed from V and 0 bases from J, the gap between germline ends came to 20 bases.

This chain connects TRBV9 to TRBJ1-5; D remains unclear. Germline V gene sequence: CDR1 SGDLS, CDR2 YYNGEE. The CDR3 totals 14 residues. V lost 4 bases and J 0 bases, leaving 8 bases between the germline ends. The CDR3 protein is CASSLGGSNQPQHF. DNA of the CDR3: TGTGCCAGCAGCCTAGGAGGTAGCAATCAGCCCCAGCATTTT.

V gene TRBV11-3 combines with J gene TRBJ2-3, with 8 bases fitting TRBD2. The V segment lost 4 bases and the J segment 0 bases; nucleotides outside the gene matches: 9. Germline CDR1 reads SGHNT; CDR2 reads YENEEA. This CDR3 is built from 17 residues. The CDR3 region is CASSSIKASGSTDTQYF. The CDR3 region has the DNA TGTGCCAGCAGCTCCATAAAGGCTAGCGGGAGCACAGATACGCAGTATTTT.

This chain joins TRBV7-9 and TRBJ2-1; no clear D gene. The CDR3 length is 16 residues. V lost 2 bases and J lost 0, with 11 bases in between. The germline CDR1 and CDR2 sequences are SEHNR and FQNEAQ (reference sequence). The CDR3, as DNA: TGTGCCAGCAGCTTAAGGATCGAGGACTCCTACAATGAGCAGTTCTTC. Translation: CASSLRIEDSYNEQFF.

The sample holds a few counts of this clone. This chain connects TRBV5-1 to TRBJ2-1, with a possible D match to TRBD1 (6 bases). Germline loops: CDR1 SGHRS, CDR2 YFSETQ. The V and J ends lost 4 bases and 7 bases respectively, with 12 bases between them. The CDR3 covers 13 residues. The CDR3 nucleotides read TGCGCCAGCAGCCACCAGGGGACGAATGAGCAGTTCTTC. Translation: CASSHQGTNEQFF. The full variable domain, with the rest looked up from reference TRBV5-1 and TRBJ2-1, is KAGVTQTPRYLIKTRGQQVTLSCSPISGHRSVSWYQQTPGQGLQFLFEYFSETQRNKGNFPGRFSGRQFSNSRSEMNVSTLELGDSALYLCASSHQGTNEQFFGPGTRLTVL.

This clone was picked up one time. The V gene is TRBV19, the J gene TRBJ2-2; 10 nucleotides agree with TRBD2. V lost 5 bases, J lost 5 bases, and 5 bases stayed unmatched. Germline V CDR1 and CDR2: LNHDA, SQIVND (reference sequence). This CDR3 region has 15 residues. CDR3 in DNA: TGTGCCAGTAGTTCCAGCGGGAGGGGAACCGGGGAGCTGTTTTTT. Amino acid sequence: CASSSSGRGTGELFF.

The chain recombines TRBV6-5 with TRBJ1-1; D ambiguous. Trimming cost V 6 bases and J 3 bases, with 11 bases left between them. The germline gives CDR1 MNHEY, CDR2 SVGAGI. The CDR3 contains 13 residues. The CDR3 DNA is TGTGCCAGCAGCTCCAATACATACACTGAAGCTTTCTTT. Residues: CASSSNTYTEAFF.

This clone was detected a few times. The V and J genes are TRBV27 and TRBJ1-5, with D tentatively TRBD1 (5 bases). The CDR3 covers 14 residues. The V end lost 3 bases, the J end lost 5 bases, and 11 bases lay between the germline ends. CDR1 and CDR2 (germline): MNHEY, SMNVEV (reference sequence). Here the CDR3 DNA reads TGTGCCAGCAGTTTCGGGGGGGTTGATCAGCCCCAGCATTTT. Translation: CASSFGGVDQPQHF.